This TCR beta chain stems from a study of blood T cells in healthy people across ages. Next came a second PCR, run for about 7 to 12 cycles, which used a sample-barcoded 5' primer along with a J-beta primer mix. TCRdb ran MiXCR on the 5' RACE reads and lists one entry per CDR3 protein. The repertoire holds about 1.8 million distinct CDR3 sequences, with about 50% as singletons. The CDR3 spans 15 residues. V shed 6 bases and J shed 3 bases, with 18 bases lying between them. The receptor comes from a woman in her thirties or forties in good health. This chain joins TRBV12-3 or TRBV12-4 and TRBJ2-7; the D gene is possibly TRBD1 (7 bases). The material sequenced was blood. CDR3 sequence (DNA): TGTGCCAGCAGCCCAACAGGGGAGGTGGGCTACGAGCAGTACTTC. This codes for CASSPTGEVGYEQYF.